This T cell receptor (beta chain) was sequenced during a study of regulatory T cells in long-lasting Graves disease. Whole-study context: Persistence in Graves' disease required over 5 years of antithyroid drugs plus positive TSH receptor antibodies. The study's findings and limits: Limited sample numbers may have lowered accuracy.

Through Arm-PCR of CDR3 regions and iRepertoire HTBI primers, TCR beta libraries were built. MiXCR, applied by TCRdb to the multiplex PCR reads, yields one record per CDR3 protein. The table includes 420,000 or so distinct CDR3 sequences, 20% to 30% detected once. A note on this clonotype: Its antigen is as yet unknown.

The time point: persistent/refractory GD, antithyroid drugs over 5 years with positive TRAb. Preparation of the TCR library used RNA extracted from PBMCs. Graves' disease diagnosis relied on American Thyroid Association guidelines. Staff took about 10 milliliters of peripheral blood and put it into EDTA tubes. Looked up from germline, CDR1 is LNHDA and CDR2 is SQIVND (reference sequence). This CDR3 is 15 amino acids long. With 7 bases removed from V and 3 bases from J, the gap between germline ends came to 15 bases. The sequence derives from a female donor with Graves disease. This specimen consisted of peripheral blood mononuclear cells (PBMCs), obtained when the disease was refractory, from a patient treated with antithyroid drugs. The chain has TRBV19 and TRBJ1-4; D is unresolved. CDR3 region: CASNQQGSANEKLFF. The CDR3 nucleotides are TGTGCCAGTAACCAGCAAGGTTCGGCTAATGAAAAACTGTTTTTT.